This T cell receptor beta chain was captured in a study of response to subunit inactivated influenza vaccine. Study conclusions and caveats: With each seasonal influenza vaccination, the authors suggested, few new T cells are recruited.

The sample holds many counts of this clonotype. Its matching antigen is unknown. One entry per CDR3 protein results from TCRdb running MiXCR on the RT-PCR reads. The data show 250,000 to 350,000 distinct CDR3 sequences, roughly 20% seen once. The V end was cut by 7 bases, the J end by 7 bases, with 14 bases between. Looked up from germline, CDR1 is MDHEN and CDR2 is SYDVKM. The CDR3 spans 14 residues. This specimen was PBMCs from blood, taken less than 22 months after vaccination. The chain uses TRBV28 and TRBJ1-6, with no clear D. The TCR comes from a man between 50 and 69 years old who received an inactivated influenza vaccine. The DNA for the CDR3 is TGTGCCAGCACCGGTGGTGGGTCGAATTCACCCCTCCACTTT. Protein sequence: CASTGGGSNSPLHF.